These 17 T cell receptor beta chains were sequenced from one sample in a study of CD8 T cells in ankylosing spondylitis. Study conclusions and caveats: Among TCR beta sequences, a motif of several highly homologous variants appeared characteristic of ankylosing spondylitis blood.

Their target antigens are unknown. TCRdb re-analysed the 5' RACE reads in MiXCR, keeping a single row per CDR3 protein. The sample includes 200,000 to 250,000 distinct CDR3 sequences, about 17% of them seen just once. Sample: blood, either unsorted or a sorted T cell fraction (not recorded which). The source is a male donor with ankylosing spondylitis.

V is TRBV27 and J is TRBJ2-3; 10 nucleotides agree with TRBD2. CDR1 and CDR2 from the germline V gene are MNHEY and SMNVEV (reference sequence). J lost 5 bases, V lost 5 bases, and 10 bases had no gene match. The CDR3 is made up of 16 amino acids. CDR3 sequence (DNA): TGTGCCAGCAGTCCCGAGCGGGGGGGCATAGGAGATACGCAGTATTTT. It is translated as CASSPERGGIGDTQYF.

This clonotype has just a few counts. V gene TRBV18 combines with J gene TRBJ1-1, with D possibly matching TRBD1 (6 bases). With 2 bases removed from V and 5 bases from J, the gap between germline ends came to 15 bases. The CDR3 is 15 residues long. In germline, CDR1 is KGHSH, CDR2 LQKENI. In DNA form, the CDR3 reads TGTGCCAGCTCACCAACGGGGGGCGCGGAGACTGAAGCTTTCTTT. Translating it yields CASSPTGGAETEAFF.

The chain recombines TRBV11-1 with TRBJ2-3; 7 bases line up with TRBD2. Losses at the gene ends were 5 bases for V and 0 bases for J; bases not matched to a gene: 8. CDR3 length: 16 amino acids. The V gene's germline CDR1 is SGHAT and CDR2 FQDESV (reference sequence). CDR3 sequence reads: CASSRISGPSTDTQYF. CDR3 DNA: TGTGCCAGCAGCCGCATTAGCGGGCCCAGCACAGATACGCAGTATTTT. The complete variable domain, with remaining parts taken from reference TRBV11-1 and TRBJ2-3, reads EAEVAQSPRYKITEKSQAVAFWCDPISGHATLYWYRQILGQGPELLVQFQDESVVDDSQLPKDRFSAERLKGVDSTLKIQPAELGDSAMYLCASSRISGPSTDTQYFGPGTRLTVL.

This clonotype was observed a handful of times. The V gene is TRBV5-1, the J gene TRBJ1-1, with 7 bases aligning to TRBD1. Germline-derived CDR1 and CDR2 are SGHRS and YFSETQ. This CDR3 contains 11 residues. Trimming at V came to 2 bases and at J to 11 bases, leaving 3 bases not matched to a gene. The CDR3: CASSFGTDAFF. CDR3 bases: TGCGCCAGCAGCTTTGGGACAGACGCTTTCTTT.

This clonotype was counted a few times. The chain carries TRBV27 and TRBJ2-3, with 12 bases identical to TRBD1. Germline CDR1 is MNHEY and CDR2 is SMNVEV (reference sequence). J lost 2 bases, V lost 1 base, and 4 bases had no gene match. The CDR3 consists of 17 residues. The CDR3 DNA reads as TGTGCCAGCAGTTTATTAGCGGGACAGGGGGCCACAGATACGCAGTATTTT. Encoded protein: CASSLLAGQGATDTQYF.

There are a few counts of this clonotype. CDR3 sequence reads: CASSFPFRDRVSGANVLTF. CDR3 nucleotide sequence: TGTGCCAGCAGCTTCCCTTTCCGGGACAGGGTCTCTGGGGCCAACGTCCTGACTTTC. This chain joins TRBV11-2 and TRBJ2-6; 9 positions agree with TRBD1. Germline values: CDR1 SGHAT, CDR2 FQNNGV. The CDR3 extends over 19 amino acids. The junction had 9 bases not matched to a gene; V was cut back by 3 bases and J by 0 bases.

This clonotype has only a few counts. The V call is TRBV6-5, the J call TRBJ2-3; D call uncertain. CDR1 is MNHEY, CDR2 SVGAGI, per germline. The V gene lost 0 bases and the J gene lost 4 bases, with 8 bases spanning the gap. The CDR3 is 14 residues long. The CDR3 DNA reads as TGTGCCAGCAGTTACTCGCCCTTACCAGATACGCAGTATTTT. Residues: CASSYSPLPDTQYF.

This clonotype has more than one count but fewer than ten. Being one base from a much bigger clone, this may be a read error. The rearrangement links TRBV11-2 to TRBJ1-1, with D perhaps matching TRBD1 (5 bases). The CDR3 consists of 12 residues. V lost 4 bases to trimming and J lost 4 bases, with 7 bases between them. CDR1 and CDR2 from the germline V gene are SGHAT and FQNNGV. The chain's CDR3 is CASSWGSTEAFF. The DNA for the CDR3 is TGTGCCAGCAGCTGGGGGAGCACTGAAGCTTTCTTT.

This clonotype showed up many times. The chain employs TRBV5-1 and TRBJ1-4; 11 nucleotides line up with TRBD1. The CDR3 runs 15 residues. Germline lookup yields CDR1 SGHRS and CDR2 YFSETQ. The junction had 6 bases not matched to a gene; V was cut back by 3 bases and J by 8 bases. CDR3 amino acids: CASSSGTGGREKLFF. For the CDR3, the DNA is TGCGCCAGCAGCTCCGGGACAGGGGGTCGAGAAAAACTGTTTTTT.

This clonotype was seen many times. V usage is TRBV5-6 and J usage is TRBJ1-2, with 7 bases lining up with TRBD1. The CDR3 consists of 15 residues. The germline V gene has CDR1 SGHDT and CDR2 YYEEEE. V gave up 4 bases and J gave up 4 bases; unmatched junction bases: 10. The CDR3 region has the DNA TGTGCCAGCAGCCCCTACCCCGGGACAGTCTATGGCTACACCTTC. Its translation: CASSPYPGTVYGYTF.

This clonotype appeared a single time. CDR3 loop: CSVKISGGGNTEAFF. The CDR3 nucleotides read TGCAGCGTTAAGATCTCCGGGGGGGGGAACACTGAAGCTTTCTTT. The gene calls are TRBV29-1 and TRBJ1-1, with a tentative D call TRBD1 (5 bases). The CDR3 loop spans 15 amino acids. Trimming took 5 bases from V and 1 from J, leaving 17 bases between them. Germline lookup yields CDR1 SQVTM and CDR2 ANQGSEA.

This chain joins TRBV4-3 and TRBJ2-7; D is ambiguous. V lost 0 bases, J lost 3 bases, and 15 bases lay in between. Germline V gene lookup returns CDR1 LGHNA and CDR2 YSLEER. The CDR3 runs 16 residues. CDR3: CASSQDRTEVGYEQYF. The CDR3 DNA reads TGCGCCAGCAGCCAAGATAGGACGGAAGTCGGCTACGAGCAGTACTTC.

The chain combines TRBV30 with TRBJ2-1, with D perhaps given as TRBD1 or TRBD2 (5 bases each). The CDR3 runs 12 residues. In germline, CDR1 is GTSNPN, CDR2 SVGIG (reference sequence). V gave up 2 bases and J gave up 10 bases, with 12 bases separating them. CDR3 nucleotides: TGTGCCTGGAGTCGTCCTGGGGGAGAGCAGTTCTTC. Its translation: CAWSRPGGEQFF. The complete variable domain, with remaining parts taken from reference TRBV30 and TRBJ2-1, reads SQTIHQWPATLVQPVGSPLSLECTVEGTSNPNLYWYRQAAGRGLQLLFYSVGIGQISSEVPQNLSASRPQDRQFILSSKKLLLSDSGFYLCAWSRPGGEQFFGPGTRLTVL.

The CDR3 nucleotides are TGTGCCAGCAGTTTGATGCGGACCGAAGCCGCTAACTATGGCTACACCTTC. It encodes CASSLMRTEAANYGYTF. The V call is TRBV12-3 or TRBV12-4, the J call TRBJ1-2; D unclear. This CDR3 is 17 amino acids long. Trimming pared 3 bases from V and 0 bases from J, leaving 17 bases between.

The V gene is TRBV20-1, the J gene TRBJ2-5; the match to TRBD2 covers 11 bases. The CDR3 has 14 amino acids. With V trimmed by 8 bases and J by 4 bases, 9 bases remained unmatched. CDR1 is DFQATT and CDR2 is SNEGSKA in the germline V gene (reference sequence). CDR3 loop: CSPNSGREGETQYF. In DNA form, the CDR3 reads TGCAGTCCTAATAGCGGGAGGGAGGGAGAGACCCAGTACTTC.

This clonotype was seen repeatedly, ten times or more. The chain employs TRBV7-6 and TRBJ2-5; D is undetermined. V was shortened by 1 base and J by 10 bases, with 7 bases between the two germline ends. The CDR3 contains 11 residues. From germline, CDR1 is SGHVS and CDR2 FNYEAQ. DNA for the CDR3: TGTGCCAGCAGCTTAGAGAGGAACCAGTACTTC. It specifies CASSLERNQYF.

This clonotype was counted only a few times. The J gene is TRBJ2-7, the V gene TRBV10-3; D might be TRBD1 (5 bases). This CDR3 has 12 residues. Trimming removed 6 bases at V and 6 bases at J, with 12 bases between. CDR1 and CDR2 (germline): ENHRY, SYGVKD. The CDR3 coding sequence is TGTGCCATCAGAGAGGACACCATCGAGCAGTACTTC. As protein: CAIREDTIEQYF.